The rows below give T cell receptor beta chains drawn from one sample of a study of identical twins. TCRdb re-derived calls from the 5' RACE reads in MiXCR, one entry per CDR3 protein. In the table there are 1.5 million to 2 million distinct CDR3 sequences, less than 35% of which are singletons. The specimen sequenced was cord blood. The receptors shown here come from a newborn girl in good health. Each CDR3 is given with its conserved first and last residue. The D gene is left open where the match is weak. Clone size appears in some rows only: once, few, many, or a class for an expanded clone.

>TRBJ1-4|TRBV11-2|-|many
TGTGCCAGCAGCTTAGTAACTGCAACTAATGAAAAACTGTTTTTT
CASSLVTATNEKLFF
>TRBJ2-3|TRBV20-1|-|-
TGCAGTGCTCCCAGCGGGCAGTCTAGCACAGATACGCAGTATTTT
CSAPSGQSSTDTQYF
>TRBJ2-2|TRBV7-9|TRBD2|-
TGTGCCAGCGGTAGCGGGGGGCTGTTTTTT
CASGSGGLFF
>TRBJ1-5|TRBV6-1|-|-
TGTGCCAGCAGTGAACGGCAGAATCAGCCCCAGCATTTT
CASSERQNQPQHF
>TRBJ2-3|TRBV20-1|TRBD2|few
TGCAGTGCTAGAGTGAAGCGGGGGGGCTTTCTCCTCACAGATACGCAGTATTTT
CSARVKRGGFLLTDTQYF
>TRBJ2-3|TRBV6-2/TRBV6-3|-|-
TGTGCCAGCACGGGGCCAGCAGATACGCAGTATTTT
CASTGPADTQYF
>TRBJ2-5|TRBV28|TRBD1|few
TGTGCCAGCAGTTATGGGGACAGGGTTAAGCAGTACTTC
CASSYGDRVKQYF
>TRBJ2-7|TRBV12-3/TRBV12-4|TRBD2|-
TGTGCCAGCACCCGCAAGGGGGGACTAGCTCACTACGAGCAGTACTTC
CASTRKGGLAHYEQYF
>TRBJ2-1|TRBV9|-|few
TGTGCCAGCACCGCCCCGGGGCTTATCTACAATGAGCAGTTCTTC
CASTAPGLIYNEQFF
>TRBJ2-1|TRBV5-1|-|-
TGCGCCAGCACCTCTGACGTGGGTGAGCAGTTCTTC
CASTSDVGEQFF
>TRBJ2-3|TRBV27|-|few
TGTGCCAGCAGTTCTACCGGGACTCTCAATACGCAGTATTTT
CASSSTGTLNTQYF
>TRBJ2-1|TRBV29-1|TRBD2|-
TGCAGCTCCAGCGGGGCGAGGGAGCAGTTCTTC
CSSSGAREQFF
>TRBJ2-1|TRBV5-6|-|few
TGTGCCAGCAGCTTCTCTGCGGCATACAATGAGCAGTTCTTC
CASSFSAAYNEQFF
>TRBJ1-2|TRBV12-5|TRBD1|few
TGTGCTAGTGGTGACAGGGGCTATGGCTACACCTTC
CASGDRGYGYTF
>TRBJ2-7|TRBV6-6|TRBD2|-
TGTGCCAGCAGTTACCCAAATAGACTAGCGGAGACCTACGAGCAGTACTTC
CASSYPNRLAETYEQYF
>TRBJ1-5|TRBV20-1|TRBD1|-
TGCAGTGCTAGCACCCGGGACAGCCATAATCAGCCCCAGCATTTT
CSASTRDSHNQPQHF
>TRBJ2-1|TRBV20-1|-|-
TGCAGTGCGTATTCGAATGAGCAGTTCTTC
CSAYSNEQFF
>TRBJ2-5|TRBV3-1|TRBD2|-
TGTGCCAGCAGCCAAGCTAGCGGGAGGACCTACAATGAGCAGTACTTC
CASSQASGRTYNEQYF
>TRBJ2-4|TRBV2|TRBD1|-
TGTGCCAGCAGCGAACTAACCGGGACAGGTTATGGGGGCATTCAGTACTTC
CASSELTGTGYGGIQYF
>TRBJ1-2|TRBV6-1|-|few
TGTGCCAGCAACCCCGGGACACTCGGCTACACCTTC
CASNPGTLGYTF
>TRBJ2-7|TRBV7-2|TRBD2|-
TGCGCCAGCAGCTTAAGCTCTGGCGGGAGGGCCTACGAGCAGTACTTC
CASSLSSGGRAYEQYF
>TRBJ2-7|TRBV20-1|-|-
TGCAGTGCTAGTTGGCTGGGATTCTACGAGCAGTACTTC
CSASWLGFYEQYF
>TRBJ2-7|TRBV28|-|few
TGTGCCAGCACCGATTCCGGGACTCCCTCCTACGAGCAGTACTTC
CASTDSGTPSYEQYF
>TRBJ1-1|TRBV29-1|-|few
TGCAGCGTTGGAACAGGCGTAAAAGCTTTCTTT
CSVGTGVKAFF
>TRBJ1-2|TRBV12-3/TRBV12-4|-|many
TGTGCCAGCAGTTTAGCGGACAGATATGGCTACACCTTC
CASSLADRYGYTF
>TRBJ1-1|TRBV10-3|TRBD1|-
TGTGCCGTCAGTGTCGACAGGGTGGTTGAAGCTTTCTTT
CAVSVDRVVEAFF
>TRBJ2-2|TRBV6-4|-|-
TGTGCCACCCTTCGGCCCGCAGTCCATAACACCGGGGAGCTGTTTTTT
CATLRPAVHNTGELFF
>TRBJ1-4|TRBV20-1|-|few
TGCAGTGCCATTATGTCGGGGCTCGGCATTGTGTTTTTT
CSAIMSGLGIVFF
>TRBJ2-1|TRBV6-5|-|-
TGTGCCAGCAGTTACCAGCAGGGGCCTTACAATGAGCAGTTCTTC
CASSYQQGPYNEQFF
>TRBJ2-4|TRBV5-5|TRBD1|-
TGTGCCAGCAGTTCGGTGCGGGACAGGGGAACCAAAAACATTCAGTACTTC
CASSSVRDRGTKNIQYF
>TRBJ1-6|TRBV29-1|-|many
TGCAGCGTTGGAGGGACAAGCAATTCACCCCTCCACTTT
CSVGGTSNSPLHF